Sequencing of this T cell receptor (beta chain) was carried out in a study of cytomegalovirus exposure and HLA in healthy donors. A single count supports this clone. Only in-frame clones appear in the TCRdb table, and some are missing; sequencing was by immunoSEQ multiplex PCR. This table has about 160,000 clones, roughly 91% appearing once. Germline CDR1 reads SGHRS; CDR2 reads YFSETQ. The CDR3 consists of 14 residues. The trim removed 4 bases at V and 3 bases at J, leaving 5 bases unmatched. This chain connects TRBV5-1 to TRBJ2-7, with 9 nucleotides matching TRBD1. The TCR originated in a man aged 18 to 29 in good health and CMV-seropositive. Sequenced material: PBMCs. Here the CDR3 reads CASSQGTGNYEQYF. The CDR3 nucleotides are TGCGCCAGCAGCCAAGGGACAGGGAACTACGAGCAGTACTTC.